The rows below give T cell receptor beta chains drawn from one sample of a study of T cell responses to AZD1222 COVID-19 vaccine. Profiled with immunoSEQ multiplex PCR; TCRdb holds only in-frame clones, not every one. Among some 130,000 clones listed, over 90% were seen once. Sequencing was performed on peripheral blood, taken on day 0 of AZD1222 vaccination. The receptors shown here come from an adult in good health. Each CDR3 is given with its conserved first and last residue. The D gene is left open where the match is weak. Rows may omit the clone size; those that give it use once, few, many or a size class.

cdr3_nt cdr3_aa clone_size v_call d_call j_call
TGCGCCAGCAGCTTGGAGGCAGGAGAAAAACTGTTTTTT CASSLEAGEKLFF - TRBV5-1 - TRBJ1-4
TGTGCCAGCAGCCATTTCCCCTCACCCCTCCACTTT CASSHFPSPLHF - TRBV12-3/TRBV12-4 - TRBJ1-6
TGTGCCAGTAGTATAGGCCCCACACAGGGGACGAACACTGAAGCTTTCTTT CASSIGPTQGTNTEAFF once TRBV19 TRBD1 TRBJ1-1
TGTGCCTGGAGTCCCGGCGTTTCACCCCTCCACTTT CAWSPGVSPLHF - TRBV30 - TRBJ1-6
TGTGCCAGCAGGGGTCTGAACACCGGGGAGCTGTTTTTT CASRGLNTGELFF - TRBV2 - TRBJ2-2
TGTGCCAGTACAGGGGGGGGTTCTGACAGATTTTATAGCAATCAGCCCCAGCATTTT CASTGGGSDRFYSNQPQHF once TRBV19 TRBD1 TRBJ1-5
TGTGCTAGTGCCCTTTGGGGGTTCGGCAATCAGCCCCAGCATTTT CASALWGFGNQPQHF - TRBV12-5 - TRBJ1-5
TGTGCCAGCAGTGAAACGAGGGACTCTGGAAACACCATATATTTT CASSETRDSGNTIYF - TRBV2 - TRBJ1-3
TGTGCCAGCAGCTTGGGCGGGAGGTCCTACGAGCAGTACTTC CASSLGGRSYEQYF - TRBV7-2 TRBD2 TRBJ2-7
TGCAGCGTTGAAGACCCGGGACAGGGATTGACAGATACGCAGTATTTT CSVEDPGQGLTDTQYF - TRBV29-1 TRBD1 TRBJ2-3
TGCGCCAGCAGCCAAGTTAGTAAGGCGGGGGGTGTTGGCACAGATACGCAGTATTTT CASSQVSKAGGVGTDTQYF - TRBV4-1 TRBD2 TRBJ2-3